The clone carrying this T cell receptor beta chain was counted between two and nine times. Its antigen is unknown. The sample is drawn from a study of spatial heterogeneity in lung cancer. The time point here: sample taken at primary tumor resection. Whole RNA was taken from tumor, nontumor lung or frozen PBMC; it was then sequenced unsorted. 72 TRACERx patients with early, untreated non-small cell lung cancer donated samples. The CDR3 has 16 residues. The germline V gene encodes CDR1 LGHDT and CDR2 YNNKEL (reference sequence). V shed 7 bases and J shed 2 bases, with 20 bases lying between them. Every molecule of TCR cDNA had its own unique molecular identifier. One entry per CDR3 protein, called by TCRdb with MiXCR from the 5' RACE reads. The sample shows roughly 17,000 distinct CDR3 sequences, around 20% of them seen only once. Overall study findings and caveats: At resection, ubiquitous expanded tumor TCRs appeared in blood more than at follow-up.

This TCR was recovered from a male donor with early-stage non-small cell lung cancer. This chain links TRBV3-1 with TRBJ1-2; the D gene is possibly TRBD1 (5 bases). Sample: PBMCs, taken at surgery. The CDR3 coding sequence is TGTGCCAGCACCAAATTCCCTCTGGGACCCAACTATGGCTACACCTTC. Amino acids: CASTKFPLGPNYGYTF.